The 11 T cell receptor beta chains below come from one sample, sequenced in a study of T cell repertoires in aging, cancer and after chemotherapy. A mixed TRB-A/B primer pool amplified rearranged TRB by multiplex touch-down PCR. TCRdb reprocessed the multiplex PCR reads with MiXCR, giving one entry per CDR3 protein. The data show approximately 10,000 distinct CDR3 sequences, around two fifths seen once. Amplification of TCR beta used genomic DNA extracted from peripheral blood. The sample comprised blood. The receptors were gathered from a human donor in good health.

The chain recombines TRBV7-4 with TRBJ2-3; D not resolved. CDR1 and CDR2 (germline): SGHVT, SQSDAQ. V was clipped by 5 bases and J by 0 bases, with 9 bases between them. This CDR3 is 14 amino acids long. This CDR3 is CASSPQPSTDTQYF. CDR3 bases: TGTGCCAGCAGCCCCCAGCCTAGCACAGATACGCAGTATTTT.

This clonotype was counted a few times. The chain carries TRBV6-4 and TRBJ2-3; TRBD1 matches 10 bases. The ends lost 2 bases at V and 4 bases at J; junction bases unmatched: 0. The CDR3 is 14 amino acids. Germline V gives CDR1 MRHNA, CDR2 SNTAGT. CDR3 DNA sequence: TGTGCCAGCAGTGACGGACAGGGGGCAGATACGCAGTATTTT. This sequence encodes CASSDGQGADTQYF.

The chain couples TRBV29-1 to TRBJ2-3; 8 nucleotides line up with TRBD2. The CDR3 spans 13 residues. V was pared by 8 bases and J by 4 bases, with 8 bases of the junction left unmatched. From germline, CDR1 is SQVTM and CDR2 ANQGSEA. The CDR3 DNA follows: TGCAGCCACAGGACTAGCTTTCCAGATACGCAGTATTTT. Translating it yields CSHRTSFPDTQYF.

The V gene is TRBV5-1, the J gene TRBJ2-2; D might be TRBD1 (6 bases). V lost 2 bases and J lost 3, with 11 bases in between. This CDR3 spans 15 amino acids. Germline lookup yields CDR1 SGHRS and CDR2 YFSETQ. CDR3 bases: TGCGCCAGCAGCTTTGGGTACAGGGACACCGGGGAGCTGTTTTTT. Translated, it gives CASSFGYRDTGELFF.

The chain employs TRBV5-4 and TRBJ2-7, with 7 bases matching TRBD2. V trimming: 4 bases; J trimming: 9 bases; junction bases outside the gene matches: 10. Looked up from germline, CDR1 is SGHNT and CDR2 is YYREEE (reference sequence). This CDR3 has 13 residues. The CDR3: CASSNRGVPGQYV. CDR3 nucleotide sequence: TGTGCCAGCAGCAACCGGGGGGTGCCGGGGCAGTACGTC.

A note on this clonotype: The CDR3 carries no conserved terminal phenylalanine or tryptophan, so it likely arises from a read error. The DNA is omitted, as the CDR3 cannot be located on it reliably, and the CDR3 follows TCRdb's listing. This sequence joins TRBV7-9 and TRBJ2-7; the table names TRBD1, a call not compared with the DNA. The CDR3 is made up of 12 amino acids, end residues included. Germline V gene data show CDR1 as SEHNR and CDR2 as FQNEAQ (reference sequence). CDR3 amino acids: CASSAGRDRNFL.

The V and J genes are TRBV6-5 and TRBJ1-1; D perhaps matches TRBD1 (6 bases). The germline V gene has CDR1 MNHEY and CDR2 SVGAGI. V lost 7 bases, J lost 6 bases, and 15 bases lay in between. This CDR3 contains 13 residues. The CDR3 DNA reads as TGTGCCAGCACTCAGGGGAACCCCCCTGAAGCTTTCTTT. As protein: CASTQGNPPEAFF.

The chain recombines TRBV29-1 with TRBJ1-3, with D hard to call. Per the germline V gene, CDR1 is SQVTM and CDR2 is ANQGSEA. The CDR3 is 12 amino acids. With 4 bases removed from V and 0 bases from J, the gap between germline ends came to 4 bases. The chain's CDR3 is CSVGNSGNTIYF. The DNA for the CDR3 is TGCAGCGTTGGAAACTCTGGAAACACCATATATTTT.

This chain uses TRBV7-2 with TRBJ2-2; D not resolved. The length of the CDR3 is 15 residues. Germline assignment: CDR1 SGHTA and CDR2 FQGNSA. V dropped 5 bases and J dropped 1 base, with 11 bases sitting between them. This chain's CDR3 is CASSPDPRNTGELFF. Written as DNA, the CDR3 is TGTGCCAGCAGCCCAGATCCCCGGAACACCGGGGAGCTGTTTTTT.

This clonotype turned up a few times. The chain joins TRBV10-3 to TRBJ1-2; 12 bases agree with TRBD1. This CDR3 has 18 amino acids. Germline V lookup: CDR1 ENHRY, CDR2 SYGVKD. V shed 0 bases and J 1 base; nucleotides not matched to a gene: 6. The CDR3 protein is CAISESLGQGAFNYGYTF. DNA for the CDR3: TGTGCCATCAGTGAGTCCTTGGGACAGGGGGCGTTTAACTATGGCTACACCTTC.

This clonotype came up a few times. V and J are TRBV6-5 and TRBJ1-4; 8 bases fit TRBD1. The V segment lost 5 bases and the J segment 0 bases; nucleotides outside the gene matches: 11. The CDR3 is made up of 18 amino acids. Germline V gives CDR1 MNHEY, CDR2 SVGAGI. This CDR3 is CASSVIYRGNATNEKLFF. In DNA, the CDR3 is TGTGCCAGCAGTGTCATATACAGGGGGAACGCAACTAATGAAAAACTGTTTTTT.